The entry below gives a single T cell receptor beta chain sequence along with its context. Its antigen is undetermined. The CDR3 has 15 amino acids. Germline V gene sequence: CDR1 SNHLY, CDR2 FYNNEI. The ends were cut back, 4 bases at V and 1 base at J, with 13 bases in the middle. Profiling relied on immunoSEQ multiplex PCR, and the TCRdb table lists in-frame clones only, not all of them. Of some 110,000 clones listed, about 85% are singletons. This sample was taken from a study of T cell responses to AZD1222 COVID-19 vaccine. Findings and caveats of the study: The donor group comprised mostly white British people and more females; the analysis possibly underestimated clonal diversity. Spike-specific TCRs gained breadth and depth after people received two AZD1222 doses.

This sequence was found in an adult in good health. The chain joins TRBV2 to TRBJ1-1; weak D call: TRBD1 (6 bases). This sample comprised peripheral blood, obtained on day 0 of AZD1222 vaccination. Here the CDR3 reads CASSVEGVGNTEAFF. CDR3 sequence (DNA): TGTGCCAGCAGTGTCGAGGGGGTGGGGAACACTGAAGCTTTCTTT.